This TCR beta chain was identified during a study of T cell repertoires in cytomegalovirus infection. With 4 bases clipped from V and 1 base from J, the junction kept 1 base outside the gene matches. Germline assignment: CDR1 SGHTA and CDR2 FQGNSA. CDR3 length equals 14 residues. This clonotype was counted at least ten times. TCRdb itself ran the reads through MiXCR, one entry per CDR3 protein. Here the sample spans some 250,000 distinct CDR3 sequences, approximately 9.1% being singletons. The rearrangement uses TRBV7-2 and TRBJ2-3, with 8 bases lining up with TRBD2. This receptor was identified in a human donor in good health (CMV status not recorded). Some clones in this sample may be carry-over from other donors' samples. Sequencing was done on a sample of PBMCs. CDR3 in amino acids: CASSSRGGTDTQYF. CDR3 sequence (DNA): TGTGCCAGCAGCTCGCGGGGGGGCACAGATACGCAGTATTTT.